These T cell receptor beta chains were read from a single sample in a study of a mutant IDH1 vaccine in newly diagnosed glioma. Repertoires were generated with immunoSEQ multiplex PCR, while TCRdb's copy carries only in-frame clones and drops some. The data show fewer than 40,000 clones, more than 55% seen once. These receptors have no known antigen. Sequencing used PBMCs, obtained from a glioma patient whose treatment included an IDH1 peptide vaccine. Every receptor here comes from a young woman with glioma. Each CDR3 is given with its conserved first and last residue. D genes are given only for firm matches. Not all rows give a size; the values are once, few, many and, for expanded clones, a class.

j_call clone_size d_call v_call cdr3_aa cdr3_nt
TRBJ2-1 NA NA TRBV6-1 CASSAQGGEQFF TGTGCCAGCAGTGCCCAGGGAGGTGAGCAGTTCTTC
TRBJ1-3 NA TRBD1 TRBV9 CASSARQGSGNTIYF TGTGCCAGCAGCGCCCGACAGGGGTCTGGAAACACCATATATTTT
TRBJ2-3 NA NA TRBV18 CASSPLGEDTQYF TGTGCCAGCTCACCACTTGGGGAAGATACGCAGTATTTT
TRBJ1-5 NA NA TRBV27 CASKAGVGQPQHF TGTGCCAGCAAGGCTGGGGTGGGTCAGCCCCAGCATTTT
TRBJ2-4 few TRBD1 TRBV30 CAATGENIQYF TGTGCCGCCACAGGGGAAAACATTCAGTACTTC
TRBJ2-2 NA NA TRBV19 CASRIGSQNTGELFF TGTGCCAGTAGGATCGGCAGCCAGAACACCGGGGAGCTGTTTTTT
TRBJ1-2 NA NA TRBV7-9 CASSLGTSYGYTF TGTGCCAGCAGCTTAGGCACCTCCTATGGCTACACCTTC
TRBJ2-1 NA NA TRBV19 CASTPGGKRGNEQFF TGTGCCAGTACTCCTGGGGGGAAAAGGGGCAATGAGCAGTTCTTC
TRBJ1-2 NA TRBD1 TRBV28 CASSMGTGGAGGYGYTF TGTGCCAGCAGCATGGGGACAGGGGGCGCTGGGGGATATGGCTACACCTTC
TRBJ2-1 NA NA TRBV7-9 CASSLGVGLNSYNEQFF TGTGCCAGCAGCTTAGGGGTGGGTCTAAACTCCTACAATGAGCAGTTCTTC
TRBJ1-3 NA NA TRBV7-9 CASSLGRFSGNTIYF TGTGCCAGCAGCTTAGGACGGTTCTCTGGAAACACCATATATTTT
TRBJ1-3 NA NA TRBV4-1 CASSQVRTTSGNTIYF TGCGCCAGCAGCCAAGTTCGGACAACTTCTGGAAACACCATATATTTT
TRBJ1-4 few NA TRBV27 CASSFRGGGSATNEKLFF TGTGCCAGCAGTTTCCGCGGCGGAGGTTCTGCAACTAATGAAAAACTGTTTTTT
TRBJ2-4 NA TRBD2 TRBV6-5 CASSYGGGASKNIQYF TGTGCCAGCAGTTACGGCGGGGGGGCCTCCAAAAACATTCAGTACTTC
TRBJ2-1 NA NA TRBV28 CASSFGLHNEQFF TGTGCCAGCAGTTTTGGACTCCACAATGAGCAGTTCTTC
TRBJ2-3 NA TRBD1 TRBV5-8 CASSQGVGTDTQYF TGTGCCAGCAGCCAGGGGGTCGGGACAGATACGCAGTATTTT
TRBJ2-1 NA TRBD2 TRBV10-3 CAISEPGLAYNEQFF TGTGCCATCAGTGAGCCGGGACTAGCCTACAATGAGCAGTTCTTC
TRBJ2-1 NA NA TRBV4-1 CASSQVASSYNEQFF TGCGCCAGCAGCCAAGTGGCCAGCTCCTACAATGAGCAGTTCTTC
TRBJ2-7 few NA TRBV19 CVLGPLLGYEQYF TGTGTCCTGGGACCTTTATTGGGATACGAGCAGTACTTC
TRBJ2-1 NA TRBD2 TRBV19 CASSPGGAGGRFEQFF TGTGCCAGTAGTCCAGGGGGAGCGGGGGGGCGTTTTGAGCAGTTCTTC
TRBJ2-5 NA NA TRBV7-2 CASSSFFGETQYF TGTGCCAGCAGCTCGTTCTTCGGGGAGACCCAGTACTTC
TRBJ1-1 NA NA TRBV6-6 CASKGVVENTEAFF TGTGCCAGCAAAGGAGTCGTGGAGAACACTGAAGCTTTCTTT
TRBJ2-3 NA TRBD2 TRBV7-3 CASSRGTSGRTDTQYF TGTGCCAGCAGCCGAGGGACTAGCGGACGCACAGATACGCAGTATTTT
TRBJ2-7 NA NA TRBV19 CASSIVFADKSYEQYF TGTGCCAGTAGTATTGTCTTTGCCGACAAGAGCTACGAGCAGTACTTC
TRBJ1-5 NA NA TRBV19 CASNAGNQPQHF TGTGCCAGTAACGCGGGCAATCAGCCCCAGCATTTT
TRBJ2-3 once NA TRBV4-1 CASSLQLGGVVTDTQYF TGCGCCAGCAGCCTCCAACTTGGTGGGGTAGTCACAGATACGCAGTATTTT
TRBJ2-1 few TRBD1 TRBV19 CASSIDRGLGLDEQFF TGTGCCAGTAGTATAGACAGGGGGCTTGGTTTGGATGAGCAGTTCTTC
TRBJ2-2 NA TRBD2 TRBV7-3 CASSLRLAANTGELFF TGTGCCAGCAGCCTTCGACTAGCGGCGAACACCGGGGAGCTGTTTTTT
TRBJ1-1 few NA TRBV10-3 CAISESGVNTEAFF TGTGCCATCAGTGAGTCGGGGGTGAACACTGAAGCTTTCTTT
TRBJ1-4 NA NA TRBV19 CASSISIVEKKLFF TGTGCCAGTAGTATCTCAATAGTGGAGAAAAAACTGTTTTTT
TRBJ2-3 NA NA TRBV29-1 CSVDLGWADTQYF TGCAGCGTTGATCTGGGTTGGGCAGATACGCAGTATTTT
TRBJ1-3 NA NA TRBV28 CASSPQGEVGTGNTIYF TGTGCCAGCAGTCCCCAGGGCGAGGTGGGCACTGGAAACACCATATATTTT
TRBJ2-2 NA NA TRBV10-3 CAISESTGLEGAYPGELFF TGTGCCATCAGTGAGTCGACCGGGTTGGAGGGGGCTTACCCCGGGGAGCTGTTTTTT